This is a list of T cell receptor beta chains from one sample in a study of patients and donors after allogeneic stem cell transplantation. MiXCR, run by TCRdb on the RT-PCR reads, gives a single entry per CDR3 protein. The table shows about a million distinct CDR3 sequences, with around 17% occurring only once. The sequenced material came from blood, either unsorted or a sorted T cell fraction (not recorded which). Every receptor here comes from a human donor who was either an allogeneic HSCT recipient or a stem cell or donor lymphocyte infusion donor (not recorded which). It is not recorded whose cells these are; they may come from a transplant donor. Both conserved end residues are part of each CDR3. A D gene is named only where the DNA matches it firmly. Clone size is not always given. Where it is, it says once, few, many or a class for expanded clones.

j_call v_call d_call clone_size cdr3_aa cdr3_nt
TRBJ2-3 TRBV12-3/TRBV12-4 - many CASSLAGPTDTQYF TGTGCCAGCAGTTTAGCGGGACCCACAGATACGCAGTATTTT
TRBJ2-1 TRBV20-1 - - CSARVAGLTNEQFF TGCAGTGCTAGGGTGGCAGGGCTTACCAATGAGCAGTTCTTC
TRBJ1-1 TRBV27 TRBD1 - CASRRASQGARTEAFF TGTGCCAGCAGGAGAGCCTCACAGGGGGCGAGGACTGAAGCTTTCTTT
TRBJ2-3 TRBV5-1 - - CASSLGGTLYTDTQYF TGCGCCAGCAGCTTGGGGGGGACCCTATACACAGATACGCAGTATTTT
TRBJ1-5 TRBV4-2 - few CASSQDVKGGGNQPQHF TGTGCCAGCAGCCAAGATGTCAAGGGGGGTGGCAATCAGCCCCAGCATTTT
TRBJ1-1 TRBV7-9 - few CASSPPGGGSGTEAFF TGTGCCAGCAGCCCCCCGGGGGGGGGTAGCGGGACTGAAGCTTTCTTT
TRBJ2-5 TRBV15 - - CATSSGTGGETQYF TGTGCCACCAGCAGCGGGACCGGCGGGGAGACCCAGTACTTC
TRBJ2-7 TRBV19 TRBD1 - CASTGDSSYEQYF TGTGCCAGTACCGGGGACAGCTCCTACGAGCAGTACTTC
TRBJ2-5 TRBV20-1 - - CSASGGPVETQYF TGCAGTGCTAGCGGCGGGCCTGTAGAGACCCAGTACTTC
TRBJ2-2 TRBV29-1 TRBD2 - CSVPKGLAGVWLNTGELFF TGCAGCGTCCCAAAAGGACTAGCGGGAGTATGGTTGAACACCGGGGAGCTGTTTTTT
TRBJ1-1 TRBV29-1 - few CSVEWGPKMNTEAFF TGCAGCGTTGAGTGGGGACCTAAAATGAACACTGAAGCTTTCTTT
TRBJ2-3 TRBV6-2/TRBV6-3 - few CASSRQGGTQYF TGTGCCAGCAGTCGACAGGGAGGTACGCAGTATTTT
TRBJ2-1 TRBV25-1 - many CASSEYVNEQFF TGTGCCAGCAGTGAATATGTCAATGAGCAGTTCTTC
TRBJ2-5 TRBV10-3 - many CAISDPGYQETQYF TGTGCCATCAGTGACCCTGGGTACCAAGAGACCCAGTACTTC
TRBJ1-2 TRBV12-3/TRBV12-4 - - CASSFTGTYTF TGTGCCAGCAGCTTTACAGGGACTTACACCTTC
TRBJ2-3 TRBV6-1 TRBD2 few CASVVAGRPTDTQYF TGTGCCAGCGTCGTAGCGGGAAGACCCACAGATACGCAGTATTTT
TRBJ1-6 TRBV11-3 TRBD1 - CASSPARWTGVNSPLHF TGTGCCAGCAGCCCAGCCCGGTGGACAGGGGTAAATTCACCCCTCCACTTT
TRBJ2-5 TRBV2 TRBD1 - CAKVGTGRDRGDQYF TGTGCCAAAGTAGGAACCGGCCGGGACAGGGGGGACCAGTACTTC
TRBJ2-2 TRBV11-3 - - CASSRPGTGELFF TGTGCCAGCAGCCGTCCGGGGACCGGGGAGCTGTTTTTT
TRBJ2-5 TRBV9 - many CASSVGGLKETQYF TGTGCCAGCAGCGTAGGGGGGCTGAAAGAGACCCAGTACTTC
TRBJ1-1 TRBV29-1 - few CSVGRTLNTEAFF TGCAGCGTTGGTCGGACCCTGAACACTGAAGCTTTCTTT
TRBJ1-1 TRBV9 TRBD1 - CASSVNDREGGTEAFF TGTGCCAGCAGCGTTAACGACAGGGAAGGAGGGACTGAAGCTTTCTTT
TRBJ2-1 TRBV4-3 TRBD2 - CASSQDRASGGYNEQFF TGCGCCAGCAGCCAAGATAGGGCTAGCGGGGGATACAATGAGCAGTTCTTC
TRBJ1-1 TRBV27 - - CASSSNRNTEAFF TGTGCCAGCAGTTCGAACAGGAACACTGAAGCTTTCTTT
TRBJ1-3 TRBV29-1 - - CSVEGGNTIYF TGCAGCGTTGAAGGGGGAAACACCATATATTTT
TRBJ1-1 TRBV18 TRBD1 - CASGQGATEAFF TGTGCCAGCGGACAGGGGGCAACTGAAGCTTTCTTT
TRBJ2-3 TRBV18 TRBD1 many CASSPPTGGHTDTQYF TGTGCCAGCTCACCACCCACAGGGGGCCACACAGATACGCAGTATTTT
TRBJ1-6 TRBV12-5 - few CASGSGDKLPYNSPLHF TGTGCTAGTGGTTCCGGGGACAAGCTCCCGTATAATTCACCCCTCCACTTT
TRBJ2-1 TRBV18 - - CASSPAQGVPYNEQFF TGTGCCAGCTCACCAGCTCAGGGAGTCCCCTACAATGAGCAGTTCTTC
TRBJ2-3 TRBV4-1 - few CASSQVSSAADTQYF TGCGCCAGCAGCCAAGTTTCCTCGGCCGCAGATACGCAGTATTTT
TRBJ2-1 TRBV12-3/TRBV12-4 - many CASRDIADEQFF TGTGCCAGCAGGGACATAGCCGATGAGCAGTTCTTC
TRBJ2-1 TRBV4-3 - - CASSHKGHTVEMRGYNEQFF TGCGCCAGCAGCCACAAGGGTCATACCGTCGAGATGCGTGGATACAATGAGCAGTTCTTC
TRBJ1-6 TRBV6-2/TRBV6-3 TRBD1 few CASSPGTAPLHF TGTGCCAGCAGCCCCGGGACAGCACCCCTCCACTTT
TRBJ2-1 TRBV12-3/TRBV12-4 - many CASSALARYNEQFF TGTGCCAGCAGTGCCCTGGCCAGGTACAATGAGCAGTTCTTC
TRBJ2-3 TRBV20-1 TRBD2 - CSARAGGPLTDTQYF TGCAGTGCTCGGGCGGGGGGGCCACTCACAGATACGCAGTATTTT
TRBJ1-1 TRBV27 - few CASSFWPARNTEAFF TGTGCCAGCAGTTTTTGGCCGGCGAGGAACACTGAAGCTTTCTTT
TRBJ2-2 TRBV7-6 TRBD2 - CASSFYSGTSGNTGELFF TGTGCCAGCAGCTTCTATTCCGGGACTAGCGGAAACACCGGGGAGCTGTTTTTT
TRBJ2-2 TRBV15 - few CATSPRGSNTGELFF TGTGCCACCAGCCCGCGCGGTTCGAACACCGGGGAGCTGTTTTTT
TRBJ2-7 TRBV12-3/TRBV12-4 - many CASSGWVHSYEQYF TGTGCCAGCAGCGGCTGGGTTCACTCCTACGAGCAGTACTTC
TRBJ2-7 TRBV3-1 TRBD2 few CASSQALAGDYEQYF TGTGCCAGCAGCCAAGCCCTAGCGGGAGACTACGAGCAGTACTTC
TRBJ1-2 TRBV12-3/TRBV12-4 - few CASTSRGLWHYGYTF TGTGCCAGCACCTCAAGGGGACTTTGGCACTATGGCTACACCTTC
TRBJ1-2 TRBV7-9 - many CASSLLSVYGYTF TGTGCCAGCAGCTTATTGTCTGTTTATGGCTACACCTTC
TRBJ2-1 TRBV2 TRBD2 - CASSDGTSVYNEQFF TGTGCCAGCAGTGATGGTACTAGCGTCTACAATGAGCAGTTCTTC
TRBJ1-5 TRBV20-1 - - CSAKGQKNQPQHF TGCAGTGCCAAGGGGCAGAAAAATCAGCCCCAGCATTTT
TRBJ1-1 TRBV5-4 TRBD1 - CASSLPTGGYTEAFF TGTGCCAGCAGCCTCCCGACAGGGGGATACACTGAAGCTTTCTTT
TRBJ2-7 TRBV20-1 - many CSASPPGGEIYEQYF TGCAGTGCTAGCCCGCCCGGCGGAGAAATCTACGAGCAGTACTTC
TRBJ2-1 TRBV27 - - CASSWVQGNEQFF TGTGCCAGCAGCTGGGTACAGGGTAATGAGCAGTTCTTC
TRBJ2-1 TRBV29-1 TRBD2 few CSVDRAGGPPDNEQFF TGCAGCGTTGATCGAGCGGGAGGGCCTCCGGACAATGAGCAGTTCTTC
TRBJ2-2 TRBV7-2 TRBD2 - CASSFLGLAGVTGELFF TGTGCCAGCAGCTTTTTGGGACTAGCGGGTGTCACCGGGGAGCTGTTTTTT
TRBJ2-7 TRBV30 TRBD1 few CAWSVRTGTGGEQYF TGTGCCTGGAGTGTAAGAACCGGGACAGGGGGCGAGCAGTACTTC
TRBJ2-1 TRBV30 TRBD2 few CAWSSGTSVGEQFF TGTGCCTGGAGTTCGGGGACTAGCGTTGGTGAGCAGTTCTTC
TRBJ2-5 TRBV24-1 - few CATSDGNQETQYF TGTGCCACCAGTGATGGAAACCAAGAGACCCAGTACTTC
TRBJ1-6 TRBV19 - - CASKASRAYNSPLHF TGTGCCAGTAAGGCTTCACGGGCCTATAATTCACCCCTCCACTTT
TRBJ1-2 TRBV3-1 - few CASSNPGADYGYTF TGTGCCAGCAGCAATCCGGGGGCAGATTATGGCTACACCTTC
TRBJ2-7 TRBV20-1 TRBD2 few CSAGKLAGLWNEQYF TGCAGTGCTGGGAAATTAGCGGGGCTCTGGAACGAGCAGTACTTC
TRBJ2-3 TRBV5-1 - - CASSFESGPTDTQYF TGCGCCAGCAGCTTTGAGAGCGGGCCCACAGATACGCAGTATTTT